This T cell receptor (beta chain) was captured by sequencing in a study of blood T cell repertoires in COVID-19. The CDR3 spans 16 residues. The V end lost 1 base, the J end lost 4 bases, and 17 bases lay between the germline ends. The germline CDR1 and CDR2 sequences are SEHNR and FQNEAQ (reference sequence). This clone was seen only a few times. The assay was immunoSEQ multiplex PCR, and TCRdb's table has in-frame clones only and misses some. The sample holds more than 110,000 clones; roughly 85% are singletons and the top ten take approximately 3.6%. The receptor was derived from a man between 60 and 75 years old with acute or convalescent COVID-19. This rearrangement joins TRBV7-9 to TRBJ2-7; D perhaps matches TRBD2 (6 bases). Sequences were obtained from peripheral blood. CDR3 loop: CASSLVVSLANYEQYF. In DNA form, the CDR3 reads TGTGCCAGCAGCTTAGTTGTTAGTCTAGCGAATTACGAGCAGTACTTC.